This is a list of T cell receptor beta chains from one sample in a study of cytomegalovirus exposure and HLA in healthy donors. Sequencing used immunoSEQ multiplex PCR; TCRdb keeps in-frame clones, though not all of them. The repertoire includes 140,000 to 150,000 clones, about 76% of them detected once, and 3% to 5% sits in the top ten. The sequenced sample was PBMCs. The receptors come from a male donor in good health and CMV-seronegative. The CDR3 runs from the conserved cysteine through the conserved F or W. Each record gives: D gene, V gene, J gene, CDR3 protein, CDR3 DNA. D genes are given only for firm matches.

D: TRBD2
V: TRBV7-6
J: TRBJ2-1
CDR3: CASSSYALAGGPRLNEQFF
DNA: TGTGCCAGCAGCTCCTACGCACTAGCGGGAGGGCCGAGGCTAAATGAGCAGTTCTTC

D: NA
V: TRBV5-4
J: TRBJ2-1
CDR3: CASRLDRNEQFF
DNA: TGTGCCAGCCGTCTAGATCGCAATGAGCAGTTCTTC

D: TRBD2
V: TRBV19
J: TRBJ2-5
CDR3: CASSKVGGGKTQYF
DNA: TGTGCCAGTAGTAAGGTCGGGGGGGGAAAGACCCAGTACTTC

D: NA
V: TRBV2
J: TRBJ1-6
CDR3: CAIRQVVGNSPLHF
DNA: TGTGCCATCCGACAGGTTGTGGGTAATTCACCCCTCCACTTT

D: TRBD2
V: TRBV2
J: TRBJ2-3
CDR3: CARQTSGRPDTQYF
DNA: TGTGCCAGGCAAACTAGCGGGAGACCAGATACGCAGTATTTT

D: NA
V: TRBV5-1
J: TRBJ2-2
CDR3: CASSSHGRQGDTGELFF
DNA: TGCGCCAGCAGCTCCCATGGGAGGCAGGGGGACACCGGGGAGCTGTTTTTT

D: TRBD2
V: TRBV6-1
J: TRBJ2-1
CDR3: CASSEWTSGSYNEQFF
DNA: TGTGCCAGCAGTGAATGGACTAGCGGGAGTTACAATGAGCAGTTCTTC

D: TRBD1
V: TRBV13
J: TRBJ2-6
CDR3: CASSSGTGGRRANVLTF
DNA: TGTGCCAGCAGTTCCGGGACAGGGGGCAGGAGGGCCAACGTCCTGACTTTC

D: TRBD1
V: TRBV11-2
J: TRBJ2-7
CDR3: CASSEGQFGSYEQYF
DNA: TGTGCCAGCAGCGAGGGACAGTTCGGGTCCTACGAGCAGTACTTC

D: NA
V: TRBV2
J: TRBJ1-5
CDR3: CASSERGSRQPQHF
DNA: TGTGCCAGCAGTGAGAGGGGGTCACGTCAGCCCCAGCATTTT

D: TRBD1
V: TRBV27
J: TRBJ1-5
CDR3: CASSPGTGKQPQHF
DNA: TGTGCCAGCAGTCCCGGGACAGGGAAGCAGCCCCAGCATTTT

D: TRBD2
V: TRBV6-1
J: TRBJ2-2
CDR3: CASSETLSGGDTGELFF
DNA: TGTGCCAGCAGTGAAACTCTTAGCGGGGGAGACACCGGGGAGCTGTTTTTT

D: TRBD1
V: TRBV10-3
J: TRBJ2-3
CDR3: CAISPGTGTDTQYF
DNA: TGTGCCATCAGTCCCGGGACAGGAACAGATACGCAGTATTTT

D: NA
V: TRBV21-1
J: TRBJ2-3
CDR3: CASSRGEAGTDTQYF
DNA: TGTGCCAGCAGTCGCGGAGAGGCGGGCACAGATACGCAGTATTTT

D: TRBD2
V: TRBV5-1
J: TRBJ2-5
CDR3: CASGSSGRAQETQYF
DNA: TGCGCCAGCGGGAGTAGCGGGAGGGCCCAAGAGACCCAGTACTTC

D: TRBD1
V: TRBV7-8
J: TRBJ1-6
CDR3: CASSQEDRGHNSPLHF
DNA: TGTGCCAGCAGCCAAGAAGACAGGGGTCATAATTCACCCCTCCACTTT

D: TRBD1
V: TRBV5-4
J: TRBJ2-6
CDR3: CASRDREDLPGANVLTF
DNA: TGTGCCAGCAGGGACAGGGAGGACCTGCCTGGGGCCAACGTCCTGACTTTC